A selection of T cell receptor beta chains follows, all from one sample in a study of T-cell memory formation after mild COVID-19. Using its own MiXCR run on the 5' RACE reads, TCRdb lists one record per CDR3 protein. The sample lists under 450,000 distinct CDR3 sequences; approximately 15% were seen once. The material sequenced was PBMCs or a T cell subset sorted from them (not recorded which). Source of these receptors: a man between 18 and 35 years old who had mild COVID-19 (a few samples of this study predate the infection). Cell type and time point are not known. Each CDR3 is given with its conserved first and last residue. A D gene is named only where the DNA matches it firmly. Rows give clone size only sometimes, using once, few, many, or a class for an expanded clone.

V gene	J gene	D gene	clone size	CDR3 DNA	CDR3 protein
TRBV5-1	TRBJ2-1	TRBD1	-	TGCGCCAGCAGCTTTGGTGGACAGGGAAACAATGAGCAGTTCTTC	CASSFGGQGNNEQFF
TRBV9	TRBJ2-3	-	few	TGTGCCAGCAGCGTAAGGACAGGGAGGGCAGATACGCAGTATTTT	CASSVRTGRADTQYF
TRBV7-2	TRBJ2-5	TRBD2	-	TGTGCCAGCAGCTTAGCCGGGGGGGATGGGACCCAGTACTTC	CASSLAGGDGTQYF
TRBV5-1	TRBJ2-5	TRBD1	few	TGCGCCAGCAGCTTGGGGGACAGGGGGGCCCGTCGGGAGACCCAGTACTTC	CASSLGDRGARRETQYF
TRBV4-3	TRBJ2-5	-	-	TGCGCCAGCAGCCATGGACTGAGAGAGACCCAGTACTTC	CASSHGLRETQYF
TRBV15	TRBJ2-3	-	many	TGTGCCACCAGCAGAGATAGTAAGCGGAGCACAGATACGCAGTATTTT	CATSRDSKRSTDTQYF
TRBV5-6	TRBJ1-1	-	-	TGTGCCAGCAGCTTGACAGATAACACTGAAGCTTTCTTT	CASSLTDNTEAFF
TRBV18	TRBJ1-1	-	-	TGTGCCAGCTCTCCATCCCTCACTGAAGCTTTCTTT	CASSPSLTEAFF
TRBV6-6	TRBJ1-6	-	-	TGTGCCAGCAGTTACTCTGCCGGGACGGGCTCACCCCTCCACTTT	CASSYSAGTGSPLHF
TRBV29-1	TRBJ1-5	TRBD1	few	TGCAGCGTTGGACTTACAGGGGTCCAGCCCCAGCATTTT	CSVGLTGVQPQHF
TRBV10-3	TRBJ2-3	-	many	TGTGCCATCAGTGAGTCGGTTCAACTAGCACTTAGCACAGATACGCAGTATTTT	CAISESVQLALSTDTQYF
TRBV5-1	TRBJ1-4	-	-	TGCGCCAGCAGCGTGTCTTGGAAGGATAATGAAAAACTGTTTTTT	CASSVSWKDNEKLFF